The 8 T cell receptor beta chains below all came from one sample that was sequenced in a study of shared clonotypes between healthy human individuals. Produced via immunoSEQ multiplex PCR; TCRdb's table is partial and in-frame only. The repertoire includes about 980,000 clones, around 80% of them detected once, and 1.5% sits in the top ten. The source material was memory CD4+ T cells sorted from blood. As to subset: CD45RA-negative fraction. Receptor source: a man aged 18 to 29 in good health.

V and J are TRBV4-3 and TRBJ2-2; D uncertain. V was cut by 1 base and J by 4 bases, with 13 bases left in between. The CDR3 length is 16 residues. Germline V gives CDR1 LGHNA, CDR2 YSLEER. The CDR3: CASSQAVLSSTGELFF. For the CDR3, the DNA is TGCGCCAGCAGCCAAGCTGTTCTGTCTAGCACCGGGGAGCTGTTTTTT.

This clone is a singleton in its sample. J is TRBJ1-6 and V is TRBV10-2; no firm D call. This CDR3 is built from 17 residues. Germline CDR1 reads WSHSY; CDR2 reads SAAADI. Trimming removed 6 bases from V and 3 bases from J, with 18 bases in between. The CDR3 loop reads CASSLIHPASYNSPLHF. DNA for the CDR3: TGCGCCAGCAGCCTGATTCATCCGGCCAGCTATAATTCACCCCTCCACTTT.

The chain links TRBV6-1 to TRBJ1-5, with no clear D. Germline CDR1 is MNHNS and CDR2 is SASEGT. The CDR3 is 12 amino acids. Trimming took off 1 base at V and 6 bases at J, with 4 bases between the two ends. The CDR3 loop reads CASSEVSQPQHF. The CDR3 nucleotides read TGTGCCAGCAGTGAAGTGAGTCAGCCCCAGCATTTT.

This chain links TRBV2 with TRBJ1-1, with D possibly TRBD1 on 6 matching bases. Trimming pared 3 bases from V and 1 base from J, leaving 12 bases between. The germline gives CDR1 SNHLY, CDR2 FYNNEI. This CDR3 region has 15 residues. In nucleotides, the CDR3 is TGTGCCAGCAGTGAGGGGGCCACGGGGAACACTGAAGCTTTCTTT. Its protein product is CASSEGATGNTEAFF.

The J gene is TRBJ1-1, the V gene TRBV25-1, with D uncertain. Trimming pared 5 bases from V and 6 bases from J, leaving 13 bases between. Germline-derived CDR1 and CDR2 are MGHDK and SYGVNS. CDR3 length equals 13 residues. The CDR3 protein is CASSSIGGAEAFF. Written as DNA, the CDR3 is TGTGCCAGCAGTTCCATAGGAGGTGCTGAAGCTTTCTTT.

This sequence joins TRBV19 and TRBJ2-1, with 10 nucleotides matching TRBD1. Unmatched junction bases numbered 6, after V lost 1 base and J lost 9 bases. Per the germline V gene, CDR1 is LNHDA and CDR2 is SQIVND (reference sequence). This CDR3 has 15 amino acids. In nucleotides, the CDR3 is TGTGCCAGTAGTATAGGGGGGACAGGGGTTAGTGAGCAGTTCTTC. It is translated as CASSIGGTGVSEQFF.

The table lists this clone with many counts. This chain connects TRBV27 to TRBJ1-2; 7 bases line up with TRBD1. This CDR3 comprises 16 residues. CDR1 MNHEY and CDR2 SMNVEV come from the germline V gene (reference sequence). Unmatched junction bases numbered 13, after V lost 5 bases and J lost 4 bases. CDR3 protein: CASSPHLTRDSYGYTF. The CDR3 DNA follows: TGTGCCAGCAGTCCACACTTAACCAGGGACAGCTATGGCTACACCTTC.

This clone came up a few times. CDR3 amino acids: CASSDSRTYEQYF. The CDR3 bases are TGTGCCAGCAGTGACAGCAGAACCTACGAGCAGTACTTC. The rearrangement uses TRBV6-4 and TRBJ2-7; D uncertain. V was shortened by 2 bases and J by 2 bases, with 7 bases between the two germline ends. Germline V gives CDR1 MRHNA, CDR2 SNTAGT. This CDR3 contains 13 residues.